This T cell receptor (beta chain) was sequenced in a study of a mutant IDH1 vaccine in newly diagnosed glioma. A note on this clone: Its antigen is undetermined.

The time point was: week 47, end of study. Each dose delivered 300 ug of mutant IDH1 20-mer peptide subcutaneously with imiquimod. Measured with immunoSEQ multiplex PCR; TCRdb has only the in-frame clones, and not every one. The sample carries about 31,000 clones, around 90% recorded once. This specimen was PBMCs, taken from a glioma patient whose treatment included an IDH1 peptide vaccine. The TCR originated in a woman aged 40 to 55 with glioma.

Written as DNA, the CDR3 is TGTGCCATCAGTGTATTTGTCGACGGAGACTACGAGCAGTACTTC. It encodes CAISVFVDGDYEQYF. V and J are TRBV10-3 and TRBJ2-7; D not resolved. The germline CDR1 and CDR2 sequences are ENHRY and SYGVKD. Trimming shortened V by 4 bases and J by 3 bases, and 16 bases separated the two germline ends. The CDR3 loop spans 15 amino acids.